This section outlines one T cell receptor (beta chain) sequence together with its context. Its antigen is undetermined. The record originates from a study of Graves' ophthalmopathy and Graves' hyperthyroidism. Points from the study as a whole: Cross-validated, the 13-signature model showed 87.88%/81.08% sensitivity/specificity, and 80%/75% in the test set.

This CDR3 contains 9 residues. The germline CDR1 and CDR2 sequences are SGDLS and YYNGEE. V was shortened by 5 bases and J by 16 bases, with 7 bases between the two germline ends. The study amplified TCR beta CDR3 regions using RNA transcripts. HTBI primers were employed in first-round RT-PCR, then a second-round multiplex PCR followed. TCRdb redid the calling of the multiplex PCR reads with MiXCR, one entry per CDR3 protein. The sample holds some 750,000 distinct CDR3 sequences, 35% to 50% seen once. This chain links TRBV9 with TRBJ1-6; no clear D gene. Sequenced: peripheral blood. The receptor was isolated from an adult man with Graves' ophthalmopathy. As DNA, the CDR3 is TGTGCCAGCAGTGTCGGACTCCACTTT. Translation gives CASSVGLHF.